The rows below give T cell receptor beta chains drawn from one sample of a study of T cells in Graves' hyperthyroidism and ophthalmopathy. In TCRdb, the multiplex PCR reads were re-called with MiXCR into one record per CDR3 protein. The sample includes about 690,000 distinct CDR3 sequences, 15% to 20% seen only once; the top ten take about 16%. The sequenced material came from blood. These receptors came from a man aged 50 or older with Graves' hyperthyroidism. The CDR3 runs from the conserved cysteine through the conserved F or W. D genes are given only for firm matches. Expanded clones get a size class; other rows say once, few or many, or leave the size out.

>TRBV27|NA|few|TRBJ1-1|13
TGTGCCAGCAGTTTGTCGAGGACTTATGAAGCTTTCTTT
CASSLSRTYEAFF
>TRBV28|TRBD2|many|TRBJ2-3|20
TGTGCCAGCAGCCCCCTTCTCCCGGGACTAGCGGGAGGAGGCACAGATACGCAGTATTTT
CASSPLLPGLAGGGTDTQYF
>TRBV30|NA|NA|TRBJ2-6|16
TGTGCCTGGAGAGGTGCGTGGGGCTCTGGGGCCAACGTCCTGACTTTC
CAWRGAWGSGANVLTF
>TRBV3-1|NA|NA|TRBJ2-3|14
TGTGCCAGCAGCCCGAATTCCGGGGCAGATACGCAGTATTTT
CASSPNSGADTQYF
>TRBV28|NA|few|TRBJ2-1|15
TGTGCCAGCAGCTCGGGAGCCCCCTTTTACAATGAGCAGTTCTTC
CASSSGAPFYNEQFF
>TRBV30|NA|many|TRBJ1-1|11
TGTGCCTGGAGTGTCTCGGACGGAGCTTTCTTT
CAWSVSDGAFF
>TRBV4-1|NA|NA|TRBJ1-1|17
TGCGCCAGCAGCCCAGGGCCGGGAGGCCACAAGAACACTGAAGCTTTCTTT
CASSPGPGGHKNTEAFF
>TRBV5-1|TRBD2|NA|TRBJ2-5|16
TGCGCCAGCAGCCCCCCGGGACTAGCGGGAGAAGAGACCCAGTACTTC
CASSPPGLAGEETQYF
>TRBV10-3|NA|many|TRBJ2-2|14
TGTGCCATCTCTCGACAGGCAGGTCCCGGGGAGCTGTTTTTT
CAISRQAGPGELFF
>TRBV2|TRBD1|many|TRBJ1-5|14
TGTGCCAGCAGTGGTGGACAGGGGGGTCAGCCCCAGCATTTT
CASSGGQGGQPQHF
>TRBV27|NA|NA|TRBJ1-5|15
TGTGCCAGCAGTCCCCATGGCAGGGGAAGCCAGCCCCAGCATTTT
CASSPHGRGSQPQHF
>TRBV7-9|NA|many|TRBJ2-3|12
TGTGCCAGCTCACGCTCAACAGATACGCAGTATTTT
CASSRSTDTQYF
>TRBV20-1|NA|NA|TRBJ2-7|14
TGCAGTGCTAGATATGGGGCTAGGGCCTACGAGCAGTACTTC
CSARYGARAYEQYF
>TRBV7-9|TRBD2|few|TRBJ2-3|15
TGTGCCAGCAGTCGGACTAGCGGGGACACAGATACGCAGTATTTT
CASSRTSGDTDTQYF
>TRBV11-2|NA|many|TRBJ2-1|13
TGTGCCAGCAGCTTCCATAGCGGAAATGAGCAGTTCTTC
CASSFHSGNEQFF
>TRBV24-1|TRBD1|few|TRBJ1-1|12
TGTGCCACCAGTGCGGACAGGGGTCGAGCTTTCTTT
CATSADRGRAFF
>TRBV24-1|NA|NA|TRBJ2-1|16
TGTGCCACCGGAATAGCGGAGATGAGCTCCTACAATGAGCAGCTCTTC
CATGIAEMSSYNEQLF
>TRBV25-1|NA|NA|TRBJ2-7|15
TGTGCCAGCAGTGATCTTTGGTCACCAACCTACGAGCAGTACTTC
CASSDLWSPTYEQYF
>TRBV29-1|NA|few|TRBJ1-1|11
TGCAGCGCAGGACAGTACACTGAAGCTTTCTTT
CSAGQYTEAFF
>TRBV9|TRBD2|few|TRBJ2-5|15
TGTGCCAGCAGCGTAGGCGGGAGTAACGGTGAGACCCAGTACTTC
CASSVGGSNGETQYF
>TRBV19|TRBD1|few|TRBJ1-5|15
TGTGCCAGTACCTCACAGGGGGCAAGCAATCAGCCCCAGCATTTT
CASTSQGASNQPQHF
>TRBV7-6|NA|many|TRBJ1-4|14
TGTGCCAGCAGCCCGGACATCGGTCATGAAAAACTGTTTTTT
CASSPDIGHEKLFF
>TRBV2|NA|many|TRBJ1-5|14
TGTGCCAGCTCCATCAACGAGGGCAATCAGCCCCAGCATTTT
CASSINEGNQPQHF
>TRBV7-2|TRBD2|few|TRBJ2-3|19
TGTGCCAGCAGCCCGGATTTCAGCGGGAGTTCCCCCTCGACAGATACGCAGTATTTT
CASSPDFSGSSPSTDTQYF
>TRBV14|TRBD2|many|TRBJ2-3|16
TGTGCCAGCAGCGTGCATAGCGGGATTCGGGTAGATACGCAGTATTTT
CASSVHSGIRVDTQYF
>TRBV2|NA|many|TRBJ2-5|11
TGTGCCAGCAATGACCAAGAGACCCAGTACTTC
CASNDQETQYF
>TRBV20-1|NA|many|TRBJ2-7|14
TGCAGTGCTAGATCGAGGGGCGAATCCTACGAGCAGTACTTC
CSARSRGESYEQYF